The sequence of this T cell receptor beta chain was determined in a study of cytomegalovirus exposure and HLA in healthy donors. General study points: Later analysis demonstrated an association between a missense DCLRE1C variant and TCR beta V- and J-gene trimming.

This clone has only a few counts. Its target is not known. CDR1 is SGHNT, CDR2 YYREEE, per germline (reference sequence). This CDR3 has 13 residues. V shed 2 bases and J shed 2 bases, with 7 bases lying between them. It was with 60 Vbeta and 13 Jbeta primers that the PCR ran. The protocol was immunoSEQ multiplex PCR, while the TCRdb copy is restricted to in-frame clones and leaves out a portion. The repertoire holds 120,000 or so clones, with 75% to 90% as singletons. The chain uses TRBV5-4 and TRBJ2-5; maybe TRBD2 (5 bases). The TCR sequence derives from a young man in good health and CMV-seronegative. The sample was PBMCs. The CDR3 loop reads CASSFSGQETQYF. Here the CDR3 DNA reads TGTGCCAGCAGCTTCTCGGGACAAGAGACCCAGTACTTC. Based on the CDR3 plus reference TRBV5-4 and TRBJ2-5, the full variable domain is ETGVTQSPTHLIKTRGQQVTLRCSSQSGHNTVSWYQQALGQGPQFIFQYYREEENGRGNFPPRFSGLQFPNYSSELNVNALELDDSALYLCASSFSGQETQYFGPGTRLLVL.